The next 23 T cell receptor beta chains were all read from a single sample in a study of vaccination and CD4 T cells after COVID-19. For these TCRs, the target antigens are not known. Oncomine TCR Beta short-read sequencing was applied to DNA from cultured CD4+ T cells. TCRdb re-called the PCR reads with MiXCR, one entry per CDR3 protein. The sample lists about 14,000 distinct CDR3 sequences, 24% occurring once. As to treatment: approximately 9-day PBMC culture with coronavirus spike peptide pools or control peptides (ViraFEST assay). The source material was CD4+ T cells from blood, cultured in vitro, sampled after SARS-CoV-2 vaccination. The receptor set was obtained from a human donor who had recovered from COVID-19.

In its sample, this clonotype ranks as medium-sized. The chain couples TRBV6-1 to TRBJ1-5; weak D call: TRBD1 (6 bases). Per germline, CDR1 MNHNS and CDR2 SASEGT. This CDR3 comprises 17 residues. Trimming pared 6 bases from V and 4 bases from J, leaving 22 bases between. CDR3 DNA sequence: TGTGCCAGCAGCGCCCCGAAGGGGCAGGGGCGGAATCAGCCCCAGCATTTT. Protein product: CASSAPKGQGRNQPQHF.

This clonotype has just a few counts. The genes are TRBV20-1 and TRBJ1-6, with D maybe TRBD1 (5 bases). The CDR3 contains 14 residues. Germline V gene sequence: CDR1 DFQATT, CDR2 SNEGSKA (reference sequence). V lost 3 bases and J lost 7, with 13 bases in between. CDR3 sequence reads: CSARSGAGNSPLHF. The CDR3, as DNA: TGCAGTGCTAGGTCCGGGGCTGGCAATTCACCCCTCCACTTT.

Only a few counts were recorded for this clonotype. The chain uses TRBV27 and TRBJ2-7, with D tentatively TRBD2 (5 bases). Germline lookup yields CDR1 MNHEY and CDR2 SMNVEV (reference sequence). V was cut by 2 bases and J by 0 bases, with 11 bases left in between. CDR3 size: 15 residues. The CDR3 region has the DNA TGTGCCAGCAGTTTAAGAAGCGGTCCCTCCTACGAGCAGTACTTC. It translates to CASSLRSGPSYEQYF.

As to this clonotype: A read error may account for a junction end that differs from germline. The CDR3 bases are TGCAGTGCTAGAGATGGGGATTCACCCCTCCGCTTT. Translated, it gives CSARDGDSPLRF. The J gene is TRBJ1-6, the V gene TRBV20-1, with D unresolved. Germline V gene lookup returns CDR1 DFQATT and CDR2 SNEGSKA (reference sequence). The CDR3 extends over 12 amino acids.

The V gene is TRBV6-5, the J gene TRBJ2-2; weak D call: TRBD2 (5 bases). Trimming pared 2 bases from V and 3 bases from J, leaving 22 bases between. This CDR3 contains 19 residues. CDR1 MNHEY and CDR2 SVGAGI come from the germline V gene. The CDR3 DNA reads as TGTGCCAGCAGTTACGTGGGGTCTAGCCCCGACGAATACACCGGGGAGCTGTTTTTT. It translates to CASSYVGSSPDEYTGELFF.

In its sample, this clonotype was seen once. The CDR3 reads CASSLTGEWQETQYF. In DNA, the CDR3 is TGTGCCAGCAGCCTGACAGGGGAATGGCAAGAGACCCAGTACTTC. The chain couples TRBV7-2 to TRBJ2-5, with TRBD1 identical over 8 bases. V dropped 5 bases and J dropped 2; count of bases not matched to a gene: 7. CDR1 and CDR2 (germline): SGHTA, FQGNSA. The CDR3 length is 15 residues.

This clonotype has a handful of counts. This chain uses TRBV28 with TRBJ2-3; D could derive from TRBD1 or TRBD2 (5 bases each). Germline V gene sequence: CDR1 MDHEN, CDR2 SYDVKM. This CDR3 region has 12 residues. The ends were cut back, 6 bases at V and 9 bases at J, with 13 bases in the middle. The CDR3: CASRPPRGTQYF. DNA for the CDR3: TGTGCCAGCAGACCTCCCCGGGGCACGCAGTATTTT.

J is TRBJ1-3 and V is TRBV30, with D perhaps TRBD1 (5 bases). Deletions cut 8 bases from V and 4 bases from J, with 15 bases between. This CDR3 has 13 amino acids. Germline V gene sequence: CDR1 GTSNPN, CDR2 SVGIG (reference sequence). The CDR3 DNA follows: TGTGCCGGACAAGTCTCTTCAGGAAACACCATATATTTT. This gives the protein CAGQVSSGNTIYF.

The CDR3 DNA sequence: TGTGCCAGCTCACCACTGTTGGGGACTAGCACAGATACGCAGTATTTT. Its protein product is CASSPLLGTSTDTQYF. The chain joins TRBV18 to TRBJ2-3; D possibly corresponds to TRBD2 (6 bases). The germline CDR1 and CDR2 sequences are KGHSH and LQKENI. V lost 1 base and J 0 bases, leaving 11 bases between the germline ends. This CDR3 has 16 residues. The full variable domain, completed using reference TRBV18 and TRBJ2-3, is NAGVMQNPRHLVRRRGQEARLRCSPMKGHSHVYWYRQLPEEGLKFMVYLQKENIIDESGMPKERFSAEFPKEGPSILRIQQVVRGDSAAYFCASSPLLGTSTDTQYFGPGTRLTVL.

This clonotype was seen more than once but under ten times. This chain uses TRBV20-1 with TRBJ2-7; D ambiguous. Germline V gives CDR1 DFQATT, CDR2 SNEGSKA (reference sequence). V shed 1 base and J shed 0 bases, with 10 bases lying between them. CDR3 length equals 14 residues. The CDR3 DNA reads TGCAGTGCTAGAGTGGCGATGAGCTCCTACGAGCAGTACTTC. Residues: CSARVAMSSYEQYF.

As regards this clonotype: One junction end disagrees with the germline gene, perhaps due to a read error. The chain uses TRBV7-8 and TRBJ1-5, with D perhaps TRBD1 (5 bases). Germline values: CDR1 SGHVS, CDR2 FQNEAQ. This CDR3 contains 18 residues. CDR3 sequence reads: CAGSLAGQVEGKNQPQHF. CDR3 nucleotides: TGTGCCGGCAGCTTAGCGGGCCAGGTTGAGGGGAAAAATCAGCCCCAGCATTTT.

The V gene is TRBV4-1, the J gene TRBJ1-2; TRBD1 might be the D (6 bases). This CDR3 comprises 14 residues. V was trimmed by 2 bases and J by 2 bases, leaving 9 bases between them. CDR1 is MGHRA and CDR2 is YSYEKL in the germline V gene. Here the CDR3 reads CASSQRGVNYGYTF. The CDR3 nucleotides read TGCGCCAGCAGCCAAAGGGGGGTGAACTATGGCTACACCTTC.

This clonotype rates as medium-sized. V usage is TRBV7-2 and J usage is TRBJ2-5; 10 positions match TRBD2. Trimming took 0 bases from V and 2 from J; bases not matched to a gene: 6. The CDR3 consists of 17 residues. The germline V gene has CDR1 SGHTA and CDR2 FQGNSA. This chain's CDR3 is CASSLASGLAQQETQYF. The CDR3 nucleotides read TGTGCCAGCAGCTTAGCCTCGGGACTAGCGCAACAAGAGACCCAGTACTTC.

The chain joins TRBV7-9 to TRBJ1-1, with TRBD1 as a possible D gene (5 bases). In germline, CDR1 is SEHNR, CDR2 FQNEAQ (reference sequence). V gave up 2 bases and J gave up 0 bases, with 7 bases separating them. The CDR3 length is 14 residues. The CDR3 DNA sequence: TGTGCCAGCAGCTTATTAGGGGTGAACACTGAAGCTTTCTTT. This codes for CASSLLGVNTEAFF.

The chain uses TRBV12-3 or TRBV12-4 and TRBJ2-1; D is ambiguous. This CDR3 region has 15 residues. V lost 8 bases, J lost 0 bases, and 14 bases lay in between. CDR3 in amino acids: CASRTTIGSYNEQFF. The CDR3 DNA is TGTGCCAGCCGAACTACCATCGGCTCCTACAATGAGCAGTTCTTC.

The chain links TRBV15 to TRBJ1-2; perhaps TRBD1 as D (6 bases). The CDR3 extends over 14 amino acids. Germline V gives CDR1 LNHNV, CDR2 YYDKDF (reference sequence). V dropped 1 base and J dropped 4 bases, with 10 bases sitting between them. The CDR3 is CATSRAGGGYGYTF. The CDR3 region has the DNA TGTGCCACCAGCAGAGCGGGGGGCGGCTATGGCTACACCTTC. Variable domain in full (rest from reference TRBV15 and TRBJ1-2): DAMVIQNPRYQVTQFGKPVTLSCSQTLNHNVMYWYQQKSSQAPKLLFHYYDKDFNNEADTPDNFQSRRPNTSFCFLDIRSPGLGDTAMYLCATSRAGGGYGYTFGSGTRLTVV.

This rearrangement joins TRBV9 to TRBJ2-3; D remains ambiguous. V gave up 0 bases and J gave up 4 bases, with 6 bases separating them. The CDR3 runs to 13 residues. Germline assignment: CDR1 SGDLS and CDR2 YYNGEE. CDR3 sequence reads: CASSVGLSDTQYF. DNA for the CDR3: TGTGCCAGCAGCGTAGGTCTCTCAGATACGCAGTATTTT.

This clonotype was seen only a few times. The chain employs TRBV7-8 and TRBJ1-3, with D perhaps TRBD1 (6 bases). Trimming removed 2 bases from V and 0 bases from J, with 11 bases in between. The CDR3 totals 16 residues. Germline V gives CDR1 SGHVS, CDR2 FQNEAQ. As DNA, the CDR3 is TGTGCCAGCAGCTTACAGGGGTTGAACTCTGGAAACACCATATATTTT. Translating gives CASSLQGLNSGNTIYF.

In this sample, this clonotype turned up a few times. One end of the junction varies from germline; a read error may be responsible. The chain is built from TRBV24-1 and TRBJ2-2, with D perhaps TRBD2 (5 bases). CDR1 KGHDR and CDR2 SFDVKD come from the germline V gene. The CDR3 has 14 amino acids. CDR3 nucleotides: TGTGCCACCTTTGGCCCGGGGAACAACGGGGAGCTGTTTTTT. Its protein is CATFGPGNNGELFF.

This clonotype has more than one count but fewer than ten. The chain recombines TRBV19 with TRBJ1-5, with 9 bases lining up with TRBD1. CDR1 and CDR2 (germline): LNHDA, SQIVND (reference sequence). V was clipped by 4 bases and J by 4 bases; unmatched bases: 5. This CDR3 is built from 15 residues. In DNA form, the CDR3 reads TGTGCCAGTAGTACGGACAGGGGTACGAATCAGCCCCAGCATTTT. It yields the protein CASSTDRGTNQPQHF.

The V gene is TRBV10-1, the J gene TRBJ2-1; 10 nucleotides line up with TRBD2. Trimming took 11 bases from V and 8 from J; bases not matched to a gene: 9. Germline V lookup: CDR1 WNHNN, CDR2 SYGVQD (reference sequence). The CDR3 consists of 13 residues. CDR3 protein: CARGLARRDEQFF. The CDR3 nucleotides are TGCGCCCGGGGACTAGCGAGAAGGGATGAGCAGTTCTTC.

This clonotype has only a few counts. The V and J genes are TRBV6-1 and TRBJ1-4, with D unresolved. Deletions cut 7 bases from V and 8 bases from J, with 14 bases between. The CDR3 covers 13 residues. Germline assignment: CDR1 MNHNS and CDR2 SASEGT. This chain's CDR3 is CASTLGLGEKLFF. DNA of the CDR3: TGTGCCAGCACCTTGGGCCTAGGGGAAAAACTGTTTTTT.

V is TRBV4-2 and J is TRBJ2-2; D remains unclear. In germline, CDR1 is LGHNA, CDR2 YNFKEQ. Trimming left V 2 bases short and J 8 bases short, with 12 bases between. CDR3 length equals 14 residues. CDR3 in amino acids: CASSQTPLGGELFF. CDR3 DNA sequence: TGTGCCAGCAGCCAAACTCCATTGGGAGGGGAGCTGTTTTTT.